This T cell receptor beta chain was identified in a study of blood T cells in healthy people across ages. Study-level findings and limits: A strong correlation between TCR beta diversity and naive T cell percentage was seen.

CDR1 and CDR2 from the germline V gene are SGHTA and FQGNSA. Trimming removed 5 bases at V and 6 bases at J, with 17 bases between. The CDR3 consists of 15 residues. This clonotype was recorded at least ten times. Its specificity is not known. Then a second PCR, running roughly 6 to 11 cycles, was carried out with a sample-barcoded 5' primer and a J-beta primer mix. In TCRdb, the 5' RACE reads were re-called with MiXCR into one record per CDR3 protein. The table has 800,000 to 950,000 distinct CDR3 sequences, around 48% seen once; the top ten hold around an eighth. Per sample, extraction of total RNA gave at least 5.5 micrograms in every case.

This clonotype originated in a man in his thirties or forties in good health. Sequenced sample: blood. V gene TRBV7-2 combines with J gene TRBJ2-4, with D tentatively TRBD1 or TRBD2 (5 bases each). The DNA of the CDR3 is TGTGCCAGCAGCCCGCCCGGTTCTGGGGGAAACATTCAGTACTTC. It codes for CASSPPGSGGNIQYF. Looking up the rest from reference TRBV7-2 and TRBJ2-4 gives the full variable domain: GAGVSQSPSNKVTEKGKDVELRCDPISGHTALYWYRQSLGQGLEFLIYFQGNSAPDKSGLPSDRFSAERTGGSVSTLTIQRTQQEDSAVYLCASSPPGSGGNIQYFGAGTRLSVL.